The 7 T cell receptor beta chains listed next were all sequenced from one sample in a study of beta chain features in type 1 diabetes (dated by TCRdb to the late 2010s). These receptors' targets are unknown. The paper as a whole reports these results and caveats: A moderate but significant shortening of TCRB CDR3 length was observed in type 1 diabetes patients in all four CD4+ subsets.

Receptor amplification or capture employed the immunoSEQ multiplex PCR assay. The entire amount of isolated RNA was reverse transcribed using the High Capacity cDNA Reverse Transcription Kit, so the sequenced TCRB transcripts were expressed ones. TCRdb mirrors the immuneACCESS table, restricted to in-frame sequences. Some clones are absent from its copies; in checked studies, under half trace to an unresolved V gene, and the reason for the others is unknown. The sample table lists fewer than 70,000 clones, just under 65% of them with a count of one. 0.29% of the sample goes to the ten largest clones. The sequenced sample consisted of stem cell memory CD4+ T cells from blood. What the cell subset or site label conveys for this sample: stem cell-like memory CD4+ T cells. Source of these receptors: a woman in her twenties or thirties with type 1 diabetes.

V and J are TRBV2 and TRBJ2-2, with TRBD1 identical over 10 bases. From germline, CDR1 is SNHLY and CDR2 FYNNEI. Germline trimming cut 5 bases from V and 6 bases from J; bases unmatched to any gene: 6. The CDR3 loop spans 15 amino acids. CDR3: CASSWTGGKAGELFF. The CDR3 DNA follows: TGTGCCAGCAGTTGGACAGGGGGAAAGGCCGGGGAGCTGTTTTTT.

This chain connects TRBV6-5 to TRBJ1-2, with unresolved D. V lost 0 bases and J lost 7, with 9 bases in between. The CDR3 extends over 13 amino acids. Germline lookup yields CDR1 MNHEY and CDR2 SVGAGI. The CDR3 DNA follows: TGTGCCAGCAGTTACTCGAGTCTTTTTGGCTACACCTTC. This gives the protein CASSYSSLFGYTF.

The rearrangement uses TRBV20-1 and TRBJ2-7; 9 nucleotides match TRBD2. Germline CDR1 DFQATT, CDR2 SNEGSKA (reference sequence). The CDR3 runs to 11 residues. The CDR3, as DNA: TGCAGCGTAGCGGGAGCAAACGAGCAGTACTTC. Translated, it gives CSVAGANEQYF.

J is TRBJ2-2 and V is TRBV29-1, with TRBD1 matching 9 bases. The CDR3 has 16 residues. V trimming: 7 bases; J trimming: 4 bases; junction bases outside the gene matches: 13. Germline-derived CDR1 and CDR2 are SQVTM and ANQGSEA. CDR3: CSGGTGLAGGTGELFF. The CDR3 DNA sequence: TGCAGCGGTGGGACAGGGTTAGCGGGCGGCACCGGGGAGCTGTTTTTT.

This clone showed up just a few times. V usage is TRBV30 and J usage is TRBJ1-1; D is possibly TRBD1 (6 bases). CDR1 GTSNPN and CDR2 SVGIG come from the germline V gene (reference sequence). This CDR3 has 12 amino acids. Trimming shortened V by 5 bases and J by 0 bases, and 7 bases separated the two germline ends. The CDR3 region has the DNA TGTGCCTGGGGACAGTTGAACACTGAAGCTTTCTTT. The encoded protein is CAWGQLNTEAFF.

The chain couples TRBV11-2 to TRBJ2-4; no reliable D call. Deletions cut 3 bases from V and 0 bases from J, with 6 bases between. Germline CDR1 SGHAT, CDR2 FQNNGV. The CDR3 covers 14 residues. Here the CDR3 reads CASSFGLAKNIQYF. As DNA, the CDR3 is TGTGCCAGCAGCTTTGGGCTAGCCAAAAACATTCAGTACTTC.

CDR3 in DNA: TGCAGTGCTAGAGATTATCATGAGCAGTTCTTC. Protein product: CSARDYHEQFF. The chain links TRBV20-1 to TRBJ2-1, with D unresolved. Germline V gene sequence: CDR1 DFQATT, CDR2 SNEGSKA (reference sequence). The V end lost 0 bases, the J end lost 8 bases, and 5 bases lay between the germline ends. CDR3 length equals 11 residues.